The clone carrying this TCR beta chain turned up a few times. The antigen is undetermined. This record belongs to a study of cytomegalovirus exposure and HLA in healthy donors. Study details: The 120 or so validation repertoires used a platform that matched the one used for the 600 to 700 first-cohort repertoires, as a later analysis reported.

Produced via immunoSEQ multiplex PCR; TCRdb's table is partial and in-frame only. The table lists about 110,000 clones, 88% of them singletons, with over 1.3% in the top ten. General study points: Three chains tied to CMV proved CMV antigen-specific in vitro. Cytomegalovirus association was assigned to about 180 TCR beta chains.

Germline CDR1 is LNHDA and CDR2 is SQIVND (reference sequence). The CDR3 spans 14 residues. V was trimmed by 2 bases and J by 1 base, leaving 6 bases between them. The V gene is TRBV19, the J gene TRBJ1-5; D unclear. The source of this sequence is a woman in her twenties or thirties in good health and CMV-seropositive. The sequenced sample was PBMCs. The CDR3 loop reads CASSISLSNQPQHF. The CDR3 coding sequence is TGTGCCAGTAGTATAAGCTTGAGCAATCAGCCCCAGCATTTT. Drawing the rest from reference TRBV19 and TRBJ1-5, the complete variable domain is DGGITQSPKYLFRKEGQNVTLSCEQNLNHDAMYWYRQDPGQGLRLIYYSQIVNDFQKGDIAEGYSVSREKKESFPLTVTSAQKNPTAFYLCASSISLSNQPQHFGDGTRLSIL.